This T cell receptor beta chain was sequenced for a study of T-cell reconstitution after alpha-beta-depleted transplantation in children. Preparing the TCRbeta library involved the use of unique molecular identifiers. Each CDR3 protein gets one entry after TCRdb re-called the PCR reads with MiXCR. The sample carries about 300,000 distinct CDR3 sequences, roughly a tenth recorded once. Study observations and caveats: Several hundred rapidly expanded clones from non-depleted graft cells reportedly supplied alpha-beta T cells about two months post-transplant. Newly made T cells mostly supplied T-cell counts and diversity one year after transplant. Surviving recipient T cells and thymic progenitors accounted for the high day-60 TCRbeta diversity observed in some patients.

Regarding this clonotype: Its specificity is unknown.

Germline V gene sequence: CDR1 KGHSH, CDR2 LQKENI. The CDR3 spans 16 residues. Trimming cost V 3 bases and J 0 bases, with 13 bases left between them. This TCR came from a boy in the first two years of life with acute myeloid leukemia, due to receive a stem cell transplant. The sequencing used PBMCs, collected before TCRalphabeta/CD19-depleted stem cell transplant. The chain couples TRBV18 to TRBJ2-3; possibly TRBD1 for D (6 bases). The CDR3 bases are TGTGCCAGCTCACCCAGGGGCAGTACTAGCACAGATACGCAGTATTTT. Translation: CASSPRGSTSTDTQYF.